This TCR beta chain is from a study of OX40 agonist ivuxolimab in advanced cancers. Per germline, CDR1 LNHNV and CDR2 YYDKDF (reference sequence). There are 16 residues in the CDR3. Trimming removed 0 bases at V and 3 bases at J, with 12 bases between. Measured with immunoSEQ multiplex PCR; TCRdb has only the in-frame clones, and not every one. The sample includes about 50,000 clones, about four fifths of them seen just once. This chain links TRBV15 with TRBJ1-5; TRBD1 is a possible D gene (6 bases). The sequencing here drew on CD4+ or CD8+ T cells sorted from blood, taken in a trial of the OX40 agonist ivuxolimab. The receptor was isolated from an adult with an advanced solid tumor such as melanoma, head and neck, liver or kidney cancer. CDR3 in DNA: TGTGCCACCAGCAGAGATTCAGGGGCGGACAATCAGCCCCAGCATTTT. This gives the protein CATSRDSGADNQPQHF.